The present T cell receptor beta chain was sequenced within a study of blood T cell repertoires in COVID-19. Study as a whole: The analysed material was cDNA or gDNA that came from T cells, B-cell-depleted T cells, or PBMCs.

V shed 2 bases, J shed 5 bases, and the junction held 0 bases outside the gene matches. The CDR3 length is 14 residues. The V gene's germline CDR1 is SNHLY and CDR2 FYNNEI. How the authors handled the data: Researchers report that nucleated cell counts were estimated from reference gene primer amplification. Sequencing was performed with immunoSEQ multiplex PCR; in TCRdb, only in-frame clones are kept and a portion is missing. V and J calls and clone size come straight from that table; D and trimming were deduced from the DNA. Altogether 200,000 to 300,000 clones are present, 87% being singletons, with the ten largest covering 3%.

The V and J genes are TRBV2 and TRBJ2-1; 10 bases match TRBD2. The sequenced sample was peripheral blood. The clonotype was recovered from a man in his late teens or twenties with active or convalescent COVID-19. The CDR3 DNA sequence: TGTGCCAGCAGTGAACTAGCGGGGGACAATGAGCAGTTCTTC. Translating gives CASSELAGDNEQFF. The full variable domain, with the rest looked up from reference TRBV2 and TRBJ2-1, is EPEVTQTPSHQVTQMGQEVILRCVPISNHLYFYWYRQILGQKVEFLVSFYNNEISEKSEIFDDQFSVERPDGSNFTLKIRSTKLEDSAMYFCASSELAGDNEQFFGPGTRLTVL.